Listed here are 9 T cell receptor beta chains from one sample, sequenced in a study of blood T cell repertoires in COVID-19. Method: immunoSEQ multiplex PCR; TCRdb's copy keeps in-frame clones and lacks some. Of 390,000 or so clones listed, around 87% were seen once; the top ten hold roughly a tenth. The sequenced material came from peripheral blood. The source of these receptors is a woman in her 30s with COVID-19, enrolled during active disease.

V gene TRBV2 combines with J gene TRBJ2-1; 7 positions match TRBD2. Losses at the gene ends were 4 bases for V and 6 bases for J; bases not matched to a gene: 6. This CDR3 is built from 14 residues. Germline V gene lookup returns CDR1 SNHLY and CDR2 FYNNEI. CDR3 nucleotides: TGTGCCAGCAGTGTTCGACTAGCATCCAATGAGCAGTTCTTC. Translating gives CASSVRLASNEQFF.

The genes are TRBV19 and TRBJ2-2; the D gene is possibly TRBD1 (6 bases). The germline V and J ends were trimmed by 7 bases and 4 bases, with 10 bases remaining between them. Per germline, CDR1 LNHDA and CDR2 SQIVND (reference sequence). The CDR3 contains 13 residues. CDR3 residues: CASKGGGTGELFF. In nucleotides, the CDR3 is TGTGCCAGTAAAGGGGGTGGCACCGGGGAGCTGTTTTTT.

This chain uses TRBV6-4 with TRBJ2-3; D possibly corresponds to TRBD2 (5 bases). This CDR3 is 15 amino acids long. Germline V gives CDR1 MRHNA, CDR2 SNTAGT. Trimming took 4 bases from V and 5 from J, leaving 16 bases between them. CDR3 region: CASSVNSGLIDTQYF. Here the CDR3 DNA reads TGTGCCAGCAGTGTGAACAGCGGATTGATAGATACGCAGTATTTT.

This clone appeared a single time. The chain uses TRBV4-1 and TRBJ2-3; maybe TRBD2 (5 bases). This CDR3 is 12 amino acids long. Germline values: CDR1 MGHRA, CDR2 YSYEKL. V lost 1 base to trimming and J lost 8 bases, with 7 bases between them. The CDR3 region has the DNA TGCGCCAGCAGCCAAGTTGGAGGTACGCAGTATTTT. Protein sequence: CASSQVGGTQYF.

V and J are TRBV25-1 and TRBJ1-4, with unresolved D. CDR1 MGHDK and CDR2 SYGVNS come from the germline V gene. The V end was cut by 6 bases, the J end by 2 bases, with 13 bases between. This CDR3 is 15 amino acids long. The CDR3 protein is CASSLNTVTNEKLFF. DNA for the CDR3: TGTGCCAGCAGCCTAAATACAGTTACTAATGAAAAACTGTTTTTT.

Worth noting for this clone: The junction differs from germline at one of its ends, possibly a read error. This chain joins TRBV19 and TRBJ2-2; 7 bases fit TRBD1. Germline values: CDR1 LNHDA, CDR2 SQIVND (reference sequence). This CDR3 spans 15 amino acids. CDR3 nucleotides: TGTGCCAGTAGTTGGGACAGTCCGAATACCGGGGAGCTGTTTTTT. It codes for CASSWDSPNTGELFF.

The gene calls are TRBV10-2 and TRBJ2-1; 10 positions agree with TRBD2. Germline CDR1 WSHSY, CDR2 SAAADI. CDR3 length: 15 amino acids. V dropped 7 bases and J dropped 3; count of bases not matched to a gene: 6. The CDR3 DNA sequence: TGCGCCAGCATGACGACTAGCGGGCGCTACAATGAGCAGTTCTTC. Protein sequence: CASMTTSGRYNEQFF.

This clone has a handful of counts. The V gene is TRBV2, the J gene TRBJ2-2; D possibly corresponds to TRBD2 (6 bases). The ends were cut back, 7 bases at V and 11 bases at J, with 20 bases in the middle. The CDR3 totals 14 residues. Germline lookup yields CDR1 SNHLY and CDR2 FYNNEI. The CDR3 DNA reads TGTGCCAGCAACCAAGCCGGGAGTTTCGGTGAGCTGTTTTTT. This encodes CASNQAGSFGELFF.

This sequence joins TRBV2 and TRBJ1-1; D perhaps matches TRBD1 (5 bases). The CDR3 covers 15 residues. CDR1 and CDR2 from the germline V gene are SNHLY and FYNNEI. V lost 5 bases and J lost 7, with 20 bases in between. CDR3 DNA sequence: TGTGCCAGCAGTCTCTCTTCAATCAGGCAGGGTGAAGCTTTCTTT. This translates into CASSLSSIRQGEAFF.